A selection of T cell receptor beta chains follows, all from one sample in a study of T-cell reconstitution after alpha-beta-depleted transplantation in children. Via MiXCR, TCRdb re-called the PCR reads, giving one row per CDR3 protein. The sample consists of 450,000 to 500,000 distinct CDR3 sequences, approximately 13% of them appearing once. The specimen was PBMCs from the stem cell graft donor, collected from the stem cell graft. Source of these receptors: a human donor who donated a stem cell graft to a child with combined immunodeficiency. The CDR3 runs from the conserved cysteine through the conserved F or W. D genes are given only for firm matches. The size of a clone is reported for some rows only, either as once, few or many, or as a class for expanded clones.

j_call d_call clone_size v_call cdr3_nt cdr3_aa
TRBJ1-6 . . TRBV2 TGTGCCAGCAGGGAGGGGATGAGCTATAATTCACCCCTCCACTTT CASREGMSYNSPLHF
TRBJ2-1 TRBD1 few TRBV5-5 TGTGCCAGCAGCTTGGGGCAGGGGGCGGTTGAGCAGTTCTTC CASSLGQGAVEQFF
TRBJ2-5 . many TRBV4-3 TGCGCCAGCAGCCAAAACCGACAAGAGACCCAGTACTTC CASSQNRQETQYF
TRBJ2-1 TRBD2 . TRBV12-3/TRBV12-4 TGTGCCAGCAGCTTAGCGGGAGGGTCACACAATGAGCAGTTCTTC CASSLAGGSHNEQFF
TRBJ2-1 . . TRBV20-1 TGCAGTGCGTTAGCGACTAGCTCCTACAATGAGCAGTTCTTC CSALATSSYNEQFF
TRBJ2-7 . many TRBV28 TGTGCCAGCAGTTTCCCAGGGCTATCCTACGAGCAGTACTTC CASSFPGLSYEQYF
TRBJ2-5 . few TRBV6-5 TGTGCCAGCAGTTACCTATTCGTTGAACCGGGACACTTCCAAGAGACCCAGTACTTC CASSYLFVEPGHFQETQYF
TRBJ1-1 . . TRBV28 TGTGCCAGCAGCTTCCCCCCGGGGGCAATCGCTGAAGCTTTCTTT CASSFPPGAIAEAFF
TRBJ2-7 . many TRBV12-3/TRBV12-4 TGTGCCAGCAGTTTAGTTTCATCCAGGGACGAGCAGTACTTC CASSLVSSRDEQYF
TRBJ2-7 . few TRBV10-3 TGTGCCATCAGTGGTACACGGCACTCCTACGAGCAGTACTTC CAISGTRHSYEQYF
TRBJ1-1 . many TRBV7-9 TGTGCCAGCAGGCCGGGAAGAGAGAACACTGAAGCTTTCTTT CASRPGRENTEAFF
TRBJ1-6 . few TRBV6-5 TGTGCCAGCAGTTACGAGGGGACTTCACCCCTCCACTTT CASSYEGTSPLHF
TRBJ2-7 . many TRBV28 TGTGCCAGCAGTTTAGATGGGACACCAACTCTCTACGAGCAGTACTTC CASSLDGTPTLYEQYF
TRBJ2-5 . few TRBV15 TGTGCCACCAGCAGAGATATTAATTCTGAGACCCAGTACTTC CATSRDINSETQYF
TRBJ1-1 . . TRBV12-3/TRBV12-4 TGTGCCAGCAACTTAGGAGGGCGAATGAACACTGAAGCTTTCTTT CASNLGGRMNTEAFF
TRBJ1-2 . many TRBV29-1 TGCAGCGGACTCGGGCAGGGCAATGGCTACACCTTC CSGLGQGNGYTF
TRBJ2-2 TRBD1 many TRBV19 TGTGCCAGTAGTACGGACAGGGGGAACACCGGGGAGCTGTTTTTT CASSTDRGNTGELFF
TRBJ2-7 TRBD1 . TRBV9 TGTGCCAGCAGCCCAGGGGGGACAGGGGTCCCTCACGAGCAGTACTTC CASSPGGTGVPHEQYF
TRBJ2-3 . few TRBV27 TGTGCCAGCAGTGACCTAGCAACCCATACGCAGTATTTT CASSDLATHTQYF